Listed below are T cell receptor beta chains from one sample, sequenced in a study of T-cell reconstitution after alpha-beta-depleted transplantation in children. Each CDR3 protein is one row after TCRdb ran MiXCR on the PCR reads. The data hold 400,000 to 550,000 distinct CDR3 sequences, with under 12% observed a single time. Specimen: PBMCs, collected before TCRalphabeta/CD19-depleted stem cell transplant. The receptor set was obtained from a child aged 2 to 15 with inherited bone marrow failure, due to receive a stem cell transplant. Each CDR3 is given with its conserved first and last residue. The order of the fields is V gene, clone size, D gene, J gene, CDR3 protein, CDR3 DNA. D genes are given only for firm matches. Rows may omit the clone size; those that give it use once, few, many or a size class.

V: TRBV7-9; size: many; D: NA; J: TRBJ2-2; CDR3: CASSLGSPGTPGELFF; DNA: TGTGCCAGCAGCTTAGGTTCTCCCGGGACCCCCGGGGAGCTGTTTTTT
V: TRBV7-2; size: many; D: NA; J: TRBJ2-3; CDR3: CASSLTPSGYTDTQYF; DNA: TGTGCCAGCAGCTTAACCCCCTCGGGGTACACAGATACGCAGTATTTT
V: TRBV27; size: NA; D: TRBD1; J: TRBJ2-7; CDR3: CASSRYWTGEGEQYF; DNA: TGTGCCAGCAGCCGTTACTGGACAGGGGAAGGAGAGCAGTACTTC
V: TRBV7-2; size: many; D: NA; J: TRBJ2-3; CDR3: CASSLAGGLDTQYF; DNA: TGTGCCAGCAGCTTAGCAGGGGGACTAGATACGCAGTATTTT
V: TRBV6-5; size: many; D: NA; J: TRBJ1-6; CDR3: CASSQYNSPLHF; DNA: TGTGCCAGCAGTCAATATAATTCACCCCTCCACTTT
V: TRBV12-3/TRBV12-4; size: many; D: NA; J: TRBJ2-4; CDR3: CASSLPPAYDPLAKNIQYF; DNA: TGTGCCAGCAGTTTACCGCCAGCCTATGACCCACTAGCCAAAAACATTCAGTACTTC
V: TRBV6-1; size: few; D: TRBD2; J: TRBJ2-1; CDR3: CASSGLAKNEQFF; DNA: TGTGCCAGCAGTGGACTAGCGAAAAATGAGCAGTTCTTC
V: TRBV10-3; size: many; D: NA; J: TRBJ1-1; CDR3: CATDQTGDTEAFF; DNA: TGTGCCACCGACCAAACCGGGGACACTGAAGCTTTCTTT
V: TRBV5-1; size: many; D: NA; J: TRBJ2-3; CDR3: CASSMRGPYTDTQYF; DNA: TGCGCCAGCAGCATGAGGGGACCTTACACAGATACGCAGTATTTT
V: TRBV7-8; size: many; D: NA; J: TRBJ2-5; CDR3: CASSLSLETQYF; DNA: TGTGCCAGCAGCTTAAGCCTAGAGACCCAGTACTTC
V: TRBV7-9; size: few; D: TRBD1; J: TRBJ2-1; CDR3: CASSPLDRGSYNEQFF; DNA: TGTGCCAGCAGCCCTCTAGACAGGGGGTCCTACAATGAGCAGTTCTTC
V: TRBV20-1; size: few; D: TRBD1; J: TRBJ2-7; CDR3: CRASRGRLDEQYF; DNA: TGCAGGGCCTCTAGGGGGCGTTTGGACGAGCAGTACTTC
V: TRBV7-9; size: NA; D: TRBD1; J: TRBJ2-1; CDR3: CASSLAPGQAHNEQFF; DNA: TGTGCCAGCAGCTTAGCCCCGGGACAGGCACACAATGAGCAGTTCTTC
V: TRBV27; size: many; D: NA; J: TRBJ1-5; CDR3: CASSLADPVFNQPQHF; DNA: TGTGCCAGCAGTTTAGCCGATCCAGTTTTCAATCAGCCCCAGCATTTT